Sequencing of this T cell receptor beta chain was carried out in a study of blood T cell repertoires in COVID-19. Trimming removed 0 bases from V and 1 base from J, with 11 bases in between. This CDR3 contains 15 residues. CDR1 and CDR2 (germline): SGHNT, YYREEE (reference sequence). Some clones are missing from TCRdb's copy, which holds only in-frame ones; the method was immunoSEQ multiplex PCR. The table lists 60,000 to 90,000 clones, 84% of them singletons. This rearrangement joins TRBV5-4 to TRBJ2-7, with TRBD1 as a possible D gene (5 bases). The TCR sequence derives from a man over 45 with acute or convalescent COVID-19. What was sequenced was peripheral blood. The CDR3 DNA follows: TGTGCCAGCAGCTTGGGTCAGGGTCTGTCCTACGAGCAGTACTTC. Its translation: CASSLGQGLSYEQYF. The full variable domain, its missing parts supplied by reference TRBV5-4 and TRBJ2-7, is ETGVTQSPTHLIKTRGQQVTLRCSSQSGHNTVSWYQQALGQGPQFIFQYYREEENGRGNFPPRFSGLQFPNYSSELNVNALELDDSALYLCASSLGQGLSYEQYFGPGTRLTVT.